The 25 T cell receptor beta chains listed next were all sequenced from one sample in a study of T cell changes during pregnancy in multiple sclerosis. Method: immunoSEQ multiplex PCR; TCRdb's copy keeps in-frame clones and lacks some. Of tens of thousands of clones listed, 91% are singletons. The source material was peripheral blood, sampled in the third trimester of pregnancy. These receptors were obtained from a female donor in good health, enrolled as a control in a pregnancy study.

The rearrangement links TRBV4-3 to TRBJ2-2; 7 bases align to TRBD2. The CDR3 has 16 residues. With V trimmed by 1 base and J by 4 bases, 6 bases remained unmatched. The V gene's germline CDR1 is LGHNA and CDR2 YSLEER. CDR3 loop: CASSQVGGGITGELFF. The CDR3 DNA reads TGCGCCAGCAGCCAAGTGGGGGGGGGAATCACCGGGGAGCTGTTTTTT.

The rearrangement joins TRBV5-1 to TRBJ2-3, with TRBD2 matching over 12 bases. V gave up 0 bases and J gave up 4 bases; unmatched junction bases: 3. In germline, CDR1 is SGHRS, CDR2 YFSETQ. The CDR3 extends over 16 amino acids. The CDR3 protein is CASSLVTSGSADTQYF. DNA of the CDR3: TGCGCCAGCAGCTTGGTGACTAGCGGGAGTGCAGATACGCAGTATTTT.

V is TRBV5-4 and J is TRBJ2-3, with TRBD2 identical over 10 bases. CDR1 is SGHNT and CDR2 is YYREEE in the germline V gene (reference sequence). The CDR3 contains 16 residues. The J segment lost 2 bases and the V segment lost 3 bases, leaving 6 bases of the junction unmatched. For the CDR3, the DNA is TGTGCCAGCAGCTCCGGCCTAGCGGGGGCCACAGATACGCAGTATTTT. This translates into CASSSGLAGATDTQYF.

This chain links TRBV4-3 with TRBJ2-2; 9 bases agree with TRBD2. Germline CDR1 is LGHNA and CDR2 is YSLEER. The CDR3 has 17 amino acids. Trimming took 1 base from V and 2 from J; bases not matched to a gene: 5. CDR3 coding DNA: TGCGCCAGCAGCCAAGTCCCTAGCGGGGCTAACACCGGGGAGCTGTTTTTT. Its translation is CASSQVPSGANTGELFF.

The V gene is TRBV6-5, the J gene TRBJ2-1; D gene unclear. Germline CDR1 MNHEY, CDR2 SVGAGI. V lost 5 bases, J lost 0 bases, and 11 bases lay in between. The CDR3 contains 15 residues. Written as DNA, the CDR3 is TGTGCCAGCAGTCCCCAGTCCAGCTCCTACAATGAGCAGTTCTTC. It codes for CASSPQSSSYNEQFF.

The chain is built from TRBV5-1 and TRBJ1-1, with D unclear. With 2 bases removed from V and 0 bases from J, the gap between germline ends came to 8 bases. CDR3 size: 14 residues. CDR1 and CDR2 (germline): SGHRS, YFSETQ. The CDR3 spells CASSLRAMNTEAFF. The CDR3 nucleotides are TGCGCCAGCAGCTTAAGAGCTATGAACACTGAAGCTTTCTTT.

The chain employs TRBV9 and TRBJ2-3; 10 positions agree with TRBD2. Germline V gives CDR1 SGDLS, CDR2 YYNGEE. The J segment lost 2 bases and the V segment lost 3 bases, leaving 6 bases of the junction unmatched. The CDR3 extends over 16 amino acids. DNA of the CDR3: TGTGCCAGCAGCGCCGGAGCGGGGGGGATCACAGATACGCAGTATTTT. Encoded protein: CASSAGAGGITDTQYF.

This clone was seen just once. The chain recombines TRBV18 with TRBJ1-1; D uncertain. V lost 0 bases and J 0 bases, leaving 8 bases between the germline ends. The CDR3 consists of 15 residues. The germline gives CDR1 KGHSH, CDR2 LQKENI. This CDR3 reads CASSPPRGLNTEAFF. CDR3 sequence (DNA): TGTGCCAGCTCACCACCGCGAGGGTTGAACACTGAAGCTTTCTTT.

The chain couples TRBV5-1 to TRBJ1-2; 9 nucleotides match TRBD1. The CDR3 runs 14 residues. The V segment lost 7 bases and the J segment 4 bases; nucleotides outside the gene matches: 8. Germline lookup yields CDR1 SGHRS and CDR2 YFSETQ. The CDR3 loop is CASGPGQGVYGYTF. The CDR3 nucleotides read TGCGCCAGCGGACCGGGACAGGGTGTCTATGGCTACACCTTC.

The gene calls are TRBV7-2 and TRBJ1-2; D is uncertain. V lost 1 base and J 4 bases, leaving 13 bases between the germline ends. The CDR3 is made up of 15 amino acids. Germline CDR1 is SGHTA and CDR2 is FQGNSA. DNA of the CDR3: TGTGCCAGCAGCTTAGGGTCGAGGAGACCCTATGGCTACACCTTC. As protein: CASSLGSRRPYGYTF.

This clone has just one count. V and J are TRBV4-1 and TRBJ2-7; 9 nucleotides line up with TRBD1. Germline trimming cut 2 bases from V and 3 bases from J; bases unmatched to any gene: 5. This CDR3 is built from 15 residues. In germline, CDR1 is MGHRA, CDR2 YSYEKL. The CDR3 here is CASSQIRDRVYEQYF. The CDR3 DNA reads as TGCGCCAGCAGCCAAATACGGGACAGGGTCTACGAGCAGTACTTC.

V gene TRBV5-1 combines with J gene TRBJ2-7, with TRBD1 matching 7 bases. This CDR3 is 13 amino acids long. Germline values: CDR1 SGHRS, CDR2 YFSETQ. The J segment lost 6 bases and the V segment lost 2 bases, leaving 5 bases of the junction unmatched. CDR3 DNA: TGCGCCAGCAGCTTCCGGGACAGCCTCGAGCAGTACTTC. Its protein is CASSFRDSLEQYF.

This chain joins TRBV15 and TRBJ2-7, with 15 bases that match TRBD2. This CDR3 is 16 amino acids long. The V gene's germline CDR1 is LNHNV and CDR2 YYDKDF (reference sequence). The junction had 3 bases not matched to a gene; V was cut back by 1 base and J by 5 bases. The CDR3 region has the DNA TGTGCCACCAGCAGAGTGGGACTAGCGGGGGGACACGAGCAGTACTTC. This codes for CATSRVGLAGGHEQYF.

The chain employs TRBV14 and TRBJ2-1, with D perhaps TRBD2 (6 bases). V gave up 6 bases and J gave up 4 bases, with 13 bases separating them. Germline V gene lookup returns CDR1 SGHDN and CDR2 FVKESK. This CDR3 region has 14 residues. The CDR3 here is CASSREAQYNEQFF. The CDR3 nucleotides read TGTGCCAGCAGTAGGGAGGCCCAATACAATGAGCAGTTCTTC.

This rearrangement joins TRBV2 to TRBJ1-5; 8 bases line up with TRBD1. Germline loops: CDR1 SNHLY, CDR2 FYNNEI. With V trimmed by 6 bases and J by 6 bases, 1 base remained unmatched. This CDR3 has 12 residues. The chain's CDR3 is CASRDRAQPQHF. The DNA of the CDR3 is TGTGCCAGCAGGGACAGGGCTCAGCCCCAGCATTTT.

This clone has a single count. This sequence joins TRBV28 and TRBJ2-1, with TRBD2 matching over 11 bases. The V segment lost 5 bases and the J segment 6 bases; nucleotides outside the gene matches: 6. The CDR3 covers 15 residues. Per the germline V gene, CDR1 is MDHEN and CDR2 is SYDVKM. As DNA, the CDR3 is TGTGCCAGCAGTCCCGGACTAGCGGGCTTCAATGAGCAGTTCTTC. Translation: CASSPGLAGFNEQFF. The full variable domain, its missing parts supplied by reference TRBV28 and TRBJ2-1, is DVKVTQSSRYLVKRTGEKVFLECVQDMDHENMFWYRQDPGLGLRLIYFSYDVKMKEKGDIPEGYSVSREKKERFSLILESASTNQTSMYLCASSPGLAGFNEQFFGPGTRLTVL.

The J gene is TRBJ1-6, the V gene TRBV27; the D gene is possibly TRBD1 (6 bases). Germline V lookup: CDR1 MNHEY, CDR2 SMNVEV (reference sequence). This CDR3 spans 12 amino acids. The ends were cut back, 5 bases at V and 7 bases at J, with 6 bases in the middle. CDR3 region: CASSDRNSPLHF. CDR3 coding DNA: TGTGCCAGCAGTGACAGGAATTCACCCCTCCACTTT.

The chain combines TRBV5-4 with TRBJ2-1; 13 bases match TRBD2. The V and J ends lost 4 bases and 0 bases, in that order; junction bases with no gene match: 13. The CDR3 is made up of 20 amino acids. Germline V gene sequence: CDR1 SGHNT, CDR2 YYREEE (reference sequence). The CDR3 region has the DNA TGTGCCAGCAGCGGAGGACTAGCGGGAGAAAAAACAAGCTCCTACAATGAGCAGTTCTTC. The encoded protein is CASSGGLAGEKTSSYNEQFF.

V gene TRBV5-1 combines with J gene TRBJ2-3; D is unresolved. V dropped 4 bases and J dropped 2 bases, with 5 bases sitting between them. Germline values: CDR1 SGHRS, CDR2 YFSETQ. The CDR3 has 12 amino acids. The CDR3, as DNA: TGCGCCAGCAGCCTAACCACAGATACGCAGTATTTT. Amino acid sequence: CASSLTTDTQYF.

The chain couples TRBV5-1 to TRBJ2-3; 9 positions match TRBD1. J was trimmed by 5 bases and V by 3 bases; bases with no gene match: 4. This CDR3 comprises 14 residues. The germline CDR1 and CDR2 sequences are SGHRS and YFSETQ. CDR3 in DNA: TGCGCCAGCAGCTCCGGGACAGGGCTAGATACGCAGTATTTT. Translation: CASSSGTGLDTQYF.

The rearrangement joins TRBV14 to TRBJ1-1; no clear D gene. The germline gives CDR1 SGHDN, CDR2 FVKESK. Trimming left V 5 bases short and J 7 bases short, with 14 bases between. The CDR3 loop spans 13 amino acids. CDR3 DNA: TGTGCCAGCAGCTTGCCCTATGGGAGTGAAGCTTTCTTT. This sequence encodes CASSLPYGSEAFF.

V gene TRBV7-9 combines with J gene TRBJ1-3, with D hard to call. The CDR3 is 16 amino acids. Germline CDR1 and CDR2: SEHNR and FQNEAQ (reference sequence). The V end was cut by 7 bases, the J end by 4 bases, with 20 bases between. The CDR3 DNA follows: TGTGCCAGCACCTTCGGTGGAAGACGAGGGGGAAACACCATATATTTT. Protein product: CASTFGGRRGGNTIYF.

This clone came up once. The rearrangement links TRBV28 to TRBJ2-3; D perhaps matches TRBD2 (7 bases). The CDR3 length is 16 residues. The V gene's germline CDR1 is MDHEN and CDR2 SYDVKM. Between the trimmed V and J ends, which lost 5 bases and 4 bases, there was a span of 19 bases. CDR3 DNA: TGTGCCAGCAGTCCCGGGGGGCATTACGGGGCAGATACGCAGTATTTT. It yields the protein CASSPGGHYGADTQYF.

This chain connects TRBV25-1 to TRBJ1-3, with TRBD1 matching over 7 bases. V dropped 8 bases and J dropped 7; count of bases not matched to a gene: 11. CDR3 size: 14 residues. CDR1 is MGHDK, CDR2 SYGVNS, per germline. CDR3 region: CASGRQGPENTIYF. CDR3 bases: TGTGCCAGCGGGAGACAGGGACCCGAGAACACCATATATTTT. The full variable domain, in which reference TRBV25-1 and TRBJ1-3 provide the parts outside the CDR3, is EADIYQTPRYLVIGTGKKITLECSQTMGHDKMYWYQQDPGMELHLIHYSYGVNSTEKGDLSSESTVSRIRTEHFPLTLESARPSHTSQYLCASGRQGPENTIYFGEGSWLTVV.

The chain recombines TRBV9 with TRBJ1-1, with D unresolved. The ends were cut back, 3 bases at V and 0 bases at J, with 12 bases in the middle. The CDR3 extends over 15 amino acids. Germline V CDR1 and CDR2: SGDLS, YYNGEE. CDR3 nucleotides: TGTGCCAGCAGCGGACTCCCCGTCTTGAACACTGAAGCTTTCTTT. It yields the protein CASSGLPVLNTEAFF.